This TCR beta chain derives from a study of blood T cell repertoires in COVID-19. Study context: Some COVID-19 samples were acute and others convalescent; all came from the United States, Italy and Spain.

CDR3 size: 16 residues. Germline V gives CDR1 MNHNY, CDR2 SVGAGI (reference sequence). J gave up 3 bases and V 6 bases, and 8 bases lay outside the gene matches. Using immunoSEQ multiplex PCR, the repertoire was profiled, and TCRdb retains in-frame clones only, with some absent. The sample lists some 290,000 clones; nearly 90% were seen once. Source material: peripheral blood. The chain uses TRBV6-6 and TRBJ1-6; 7 bases map to TRBD1. The receptor was isolated from a woman aged 25 to 39 with COVID-19, enrolled during active disease. CDR3 DNA: TGTGCCAGCAGGCCGGGGACAGCTATCTATAATTCACCCCTCCACTTT. It translates to CASRPGTAIYNSPLHF.